The present T cell receptor beta chain was sequenced within a study of cytomegalovirus exposure and HLA in healthy donors. Germline lookup yields CDR1 SNHLY and CDR2 FYNNEI. CDR3 length: 14 amino acids. V lost 6 bases and J lost 3, with 12 bases in between. 13 Jbeta primers and 60 Vbeta primers were used for the PCR. Some clones are missing from TCRdb's copy, which holds only in-frame ones; the method was immunoSEQ multiplex PCR. The sample has around 130,000 clones; approximately 8% are singletons. This receptor was obtained from a woman aged 40 to 50 in good health and CMV-seropositive. The sample was PBMCs. The chain links TRBV2 to TRBJ1-5; D perhaps matches TRBD1 (6 bases). CDR3 loop: CASRRTVNNQPQHF. For the CDR3, the DNA is TGTGCCAGCAGGAGGACAGTCAACAATCAGCCCCAGCATTTT. Variable domain in full (rest from reference TRBV2 and TRBJ1-5): EPEVTQTPSHQVTQMGQEVILRCVPISNHLYFYWYRQILGQKVEFLVSFYNNEISEKSEIFDDQFSVERPDGSNFTLKIRSTKLEDSAMYFCASRRTVNNQPQHFGDGTRLSIL.